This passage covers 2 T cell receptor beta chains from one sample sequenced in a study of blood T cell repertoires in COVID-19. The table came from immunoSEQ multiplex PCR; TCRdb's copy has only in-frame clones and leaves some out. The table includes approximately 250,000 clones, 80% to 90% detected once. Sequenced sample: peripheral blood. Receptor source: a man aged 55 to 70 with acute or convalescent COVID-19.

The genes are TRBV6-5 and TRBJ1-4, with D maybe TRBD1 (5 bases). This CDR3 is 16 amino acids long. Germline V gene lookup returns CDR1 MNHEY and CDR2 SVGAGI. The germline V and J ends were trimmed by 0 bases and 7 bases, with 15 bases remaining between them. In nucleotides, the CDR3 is TGTGCCAGCAGTTACTCGGGGGGGGAGATCGGTGAAAAACTGTTTTTT. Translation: CASSYSGGEIGEKLFF.

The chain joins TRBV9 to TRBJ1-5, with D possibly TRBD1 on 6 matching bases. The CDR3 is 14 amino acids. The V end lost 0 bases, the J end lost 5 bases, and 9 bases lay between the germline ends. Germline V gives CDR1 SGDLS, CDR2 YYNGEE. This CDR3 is CASSVAAGDQPQHF. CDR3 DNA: TGTGCCAGCAGCGTAGCTGCAGGGGATCAGCCCCAGCATTTT.